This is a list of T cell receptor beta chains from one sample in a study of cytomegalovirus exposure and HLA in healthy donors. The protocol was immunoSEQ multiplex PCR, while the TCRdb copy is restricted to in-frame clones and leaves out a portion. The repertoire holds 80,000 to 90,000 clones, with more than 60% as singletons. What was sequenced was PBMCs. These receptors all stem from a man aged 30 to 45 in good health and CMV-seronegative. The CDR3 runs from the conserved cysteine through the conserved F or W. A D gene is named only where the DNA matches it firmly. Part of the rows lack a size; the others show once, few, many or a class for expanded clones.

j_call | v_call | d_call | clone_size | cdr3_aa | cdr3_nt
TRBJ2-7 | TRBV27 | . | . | CASRLGPAGHRTYEQYF | TGTGCCAGCAGATTGGGTCCCGCGGGGCACCGGACCTACGAGCAGTACTTC
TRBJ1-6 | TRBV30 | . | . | CAFTGTRGSPLHF | TGTGCCTTTACCGGGACACGGGGTTCACCCCTCCACTTT
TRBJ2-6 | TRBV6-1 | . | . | CASRGGSSGANVLTF | TGTGCCAGCAGGGGGGGTAGCTCTGGGGCCAACGTCCTGACTTTC
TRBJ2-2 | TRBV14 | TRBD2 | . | CASSPPGLAATGELFF | TGTGCCAGCAGCCCTCCTGGACTAGCCGCCACCGGGGAGCTGTTTTTT
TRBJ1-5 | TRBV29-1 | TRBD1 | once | CSVTGTGDQPQHF | TGCAGCGTGACCGGGACAGGAGATCAGCCCCAGCATTTT
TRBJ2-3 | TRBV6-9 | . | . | CASISKGRDTDTQYF | TGTGCCAGCATATCTAAGGGGCGCGATACAGATACGCAGTATTTT
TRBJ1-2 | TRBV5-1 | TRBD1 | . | CASSFGRQGDYGYTF | TGCGCCAGCAGCTTTGGAAGGCAGGGGGACTATGGCTACACCTTC
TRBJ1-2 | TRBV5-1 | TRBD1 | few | CASSSRTGGPMGYTF | TGCGCCAGCAGCTCCCGGACAGGTGGCCCTATGGGCTACACCTTC
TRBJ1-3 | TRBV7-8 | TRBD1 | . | CASSIFLPGQGASSGNTIYF | TGTGCCAGCAGCATATTTCTTCCGGGACAGGGGGCTTCTTCTGGAAACACCATATATTTT
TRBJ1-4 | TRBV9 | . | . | CASSVGEANEKLFF | TGTGCCAGCAGCGTAGGGGAGGCTAATGAAAAACTGTTTTTT
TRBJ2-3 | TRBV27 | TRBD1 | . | CATWTGRAYTQYF | TGTGCCACCTGGACAGGGCGCGCGTATACGCAGTATTTT
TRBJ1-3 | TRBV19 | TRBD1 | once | CASSQGASGNTIYF | TGTGCCAGTAGCCAGGGGGCCTCTGGAAACACCATATATTTT
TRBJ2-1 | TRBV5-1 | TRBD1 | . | CASSLIGQGGSYNEQFF | TGCGCCAGCAGCTTGATCGGACAGGGGGGGTCCTACAATGAGCAGTTCTTC
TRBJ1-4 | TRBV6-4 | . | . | CATAGALEVSEKLFF | TGTGCCACCGCAGGGGCCCTTGAAGTTAGTGAAAAACTGTTTTTT
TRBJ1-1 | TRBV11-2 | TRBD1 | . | CASSFSGTGGVSTEAFF | TGTGCCAGCAGCTTCTCTGGGACAGGGGGCGTTAGTACTGAAGCTTTCTTT
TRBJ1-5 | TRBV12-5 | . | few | CASGLVTGQGQPQHF | TGTGCTAGTGGTTTGGTAACAGGGCAAGGTCAGCCCCAGCATTTT
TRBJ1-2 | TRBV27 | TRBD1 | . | CASSFRRSRDRANYGYTF | TGTGCCAGCAGTTTTCGGCGCTCCAGGGACAGAGCTAACTATGGCTACACCTTC
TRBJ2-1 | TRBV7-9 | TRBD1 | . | CASSPTGGLDNEQFF | TGTGCCAGCAGCCCTACAGGGGGCCTGGACAATGAGCAGTTCTTC
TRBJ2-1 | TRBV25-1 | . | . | CASSDPIYPHEQFF | TGTGCCAGCAGTGACCCTATCTACCCCCATGAGCAGTTCTTC
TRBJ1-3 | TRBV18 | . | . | CASSPGQTGNTIYF | TGTGCCAGCTCACCAGGGCAAACTGGAAACACCATATATTTT
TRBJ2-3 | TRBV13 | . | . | CASSTPRPQKSTDTQYF | TGTGCCAGCAGCACCCCCCGCCCGCAGAAGAGCACAGATACGCAGTATTTT
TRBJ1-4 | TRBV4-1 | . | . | CASSQDAGDNEKLFF | TGCGCCAGCAGCCAAGACGCAGGGGATAATGAAAAACTGTTTTTT
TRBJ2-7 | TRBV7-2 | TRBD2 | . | CASSLRPGTSGGAYRQYF | TGTGCCAGCAGCTTACGCCCCGGGACTAGCGGGGGGGCCTATAGGCAGTACTTC
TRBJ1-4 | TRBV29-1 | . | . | CSVLGHSTNEKLFF | TGCAGCGTTCTGGGACATTCAACTAATGAAAAACTGTTTTTT
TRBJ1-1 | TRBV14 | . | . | CASTPHLETEAFF | TGTGCCAGCACCCCCCATCTGGAGACTGAAGCTTTCTTT
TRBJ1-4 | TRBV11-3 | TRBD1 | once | CASSDGTGVEKLFF | TGTGCCAGCAGCGACGGGACAGGGGTCGAAAAACTGTTTTTT
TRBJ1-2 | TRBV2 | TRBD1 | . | CASSVKATGDTYGYTF | TGTGCCAGCAGTGTGAAGGCGACAGGGGACACGTATGGCTACACCTTC
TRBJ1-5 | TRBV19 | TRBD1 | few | CASSVDRGPQHF | TGTGCCAGTAGTGTCGACAGGGGGCCCCAGCATTTT
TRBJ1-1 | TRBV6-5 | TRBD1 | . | CASSSGQGTTEAFF | TGTGCCAGCAGTTCGGGACAGGGGACCACTGAAGCTTTCTTT
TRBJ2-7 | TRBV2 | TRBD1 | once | CASIEGTGTWEQYF | TGTGCCAGCATAGAAGGGACAGGGACCTGGGAGCAGTACTTC
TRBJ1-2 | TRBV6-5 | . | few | CASSYSRAANYGYTF | TGTGCCAGCAGTTACTCGCGGGCGGCTAACTATGGCTACACCTTC
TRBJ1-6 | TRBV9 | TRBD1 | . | CASSLSDRGNSPLHF | TGTGCCAGCAGCCTTTCGGACAGGGGGAATTCACCCCTCCACTTT
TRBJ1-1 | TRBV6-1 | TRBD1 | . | CASSSRDRGPTEAFF | TGTGCCAGCAGTTCTCGGGACAGGGGGCCAACTGAAGCTTTCTTT
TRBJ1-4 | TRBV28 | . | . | CASSSPVLNEKLFF | TGTGCCAGCAGTTCCCCGGTCCTGAATGAAAAACTGTTTTTT
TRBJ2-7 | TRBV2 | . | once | CASSENRGQAYEQYF | TGTGCCAGCAGCGAAAATCGGGGACAAGCCTACGAGCAGTACTTC
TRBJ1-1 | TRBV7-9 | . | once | CASSLSNIGGAFF | TGTGCCAGCAGCTTATCAAACATTGGCGGAGCTTTCTTT
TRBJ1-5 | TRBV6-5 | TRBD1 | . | CASSQGTGGEQPQHF | TGTGCCAGCAGTCAAGGGACAGGGGGTGAACAGCCCCAGCATTTT
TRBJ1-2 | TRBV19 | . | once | CASSVGGGNYGYTF | TGTGCCAGTAGTGTCGGGGGTGGCAACTATGGCTACACCTTC
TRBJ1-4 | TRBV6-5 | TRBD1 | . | CASSMQGDNEKLFF | TGTGCCAGCAGCATGCAGGGGGATAACGAAAAACTGTTTTTT
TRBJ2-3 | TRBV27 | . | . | CASSPGLTDTQYF | TGTGCCAGCAGCCCGGGTTTGACAGATACGCAGTATTTT
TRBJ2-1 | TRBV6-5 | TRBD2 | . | CASRGSGVYNEQFF | TGTGCCAGCAGGGGAAGCGGGGTATACAATGAGCAGTTCTTC
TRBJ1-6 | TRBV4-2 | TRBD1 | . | CASSQASGTGVSPLHF | TGTGCCAGCAGCCAAGCGTCCGGGACAGGGGTTTCACCCCTCCACTTT
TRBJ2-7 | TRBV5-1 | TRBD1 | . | CASSLTTGAGSYEQYF | TGCGCCAGCAGCTTAACTACAGGGGCCGGGTCCTACGAGCAGTACTTC
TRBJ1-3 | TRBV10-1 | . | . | CASSGTEPPSGNTIYF | TGCGCCAGCAGTGGCACCGAGCCTCCCTCTGGAAACACCATATATTTT
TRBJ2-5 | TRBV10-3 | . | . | CAISLRGSQETQYF | TGTGCCATCAGTCTAAGGGGGTCCCAAGAGACCCAGTACTTC
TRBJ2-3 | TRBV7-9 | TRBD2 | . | CASSPHGAGGTDTQYF | TGTGCCAGCAGCCCCCATGGAGCGGGGGGCACAGATACGCAGTATTTT
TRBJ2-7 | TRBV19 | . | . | CASSILGDEQYF | TGTGCCAGTAGTATCTTAGGAGACGAGCAGTACTTC
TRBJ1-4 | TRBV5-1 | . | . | CASSLQATNEKLFF | TGCGCCAGCAGCCTACAGGCAACTAATGAAAAACTGTTTTTT
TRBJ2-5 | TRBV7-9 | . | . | CASSPQETQYF | TGTGCCAGCAGCCCCCAGGAGACCCAGTACTTC
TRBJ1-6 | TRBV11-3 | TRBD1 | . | CASSLGPRQGNNSPLHF | TGTGCCAGCAGCTTAGGCCCCCGACAGGGGAATAATTCACCCCTCCACTTT
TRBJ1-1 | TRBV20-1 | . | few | CSAQGWTEAFF | TGCAGTGCTCAGGGTTGGACTGAAGCTTTCTTT
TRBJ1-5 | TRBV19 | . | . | CASSINPGNQPQHF | TGTGCCAGTAGTATTAACCCAGGGAATCAGCCCCAGCATTTT
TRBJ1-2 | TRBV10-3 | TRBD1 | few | CAISETTDRVGYGYTF | TGTGCCATCAGTGAGACCACGGACAGGGTGGGCTATGGCTACACCTTC
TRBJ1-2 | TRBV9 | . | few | CASSVESPGGYGYTF | TGTGCCAGCAGCGTAGAGTCCCCGGGGGGCTATGGCTACACCTTC
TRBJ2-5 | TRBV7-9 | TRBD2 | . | CASSLVLGTSRETQYF | TGTGCCAGCAGCTTAGTGCTTGGGACTAGCCGGGAGACCCAGTACTTC
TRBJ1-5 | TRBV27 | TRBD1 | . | CASSSPDRDHDQPQHF | TGTGCCAGCAGTTCACCGGACAGGGACCACGATCAGCCCCAGCATTTT
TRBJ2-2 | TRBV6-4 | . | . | CASSAGDTNTGELFF | TGTGCCAGCAGTGCGGGGGATACGAACACCGGGGAGCTGTTTTTT
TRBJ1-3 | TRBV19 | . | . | CASLVSGGNTIYF | TGTGCCAGCCTTGTCTCCGGTGGAAACACCATATATTTT